Following are 24 T cell receptor beta chains from one sample sequenced in a study of cytomegalovirus exposure and HLA in healthy donors. The PCR was carried out with 60 Vbeta primers and 13 Jbeta primers. The repertoire was sequenced with immunoSEQ multiplex PCR; TCRdb's copy has only in-frame clones and lacks some. The repertoire holds around 110,000 clones, roughly 9% seen once, with roughly 3% in the top ten. Source material: PBMCs. These receptors were collected from a man in his thirties or forties in good health and CMV-seronegative.

V usage is TRBV27 and J usage is TRBJ2-1; D not certain. Germline lookup yields CDR1 MNHEY and CDR2 SMNVEV (reference sequence). The CDR3 covers 13 residues. The germline V and J ends were trimmed by 3 bases and 3 bases, with 6 bases remaining between them. The CDR3 spells CASSFDNYNEQFF. Written as DNA, the CDR3 is TGTGCCAGCAGTTTCGACAACTACAATGAGCAGTTCTTC.

This clone has a handful of counts. This rearrangement joins TRBV5-6 to TRBJ2-7; 16 positions match TRBD2. The V segment lost 4 bases and the J segment 2 bases; nucleotides outside the gene matches: 6. This CDR3 contains 17 residues. Germline V gene lookup returns CDR1 SGHDT and CDR2 YYEEEE. This chain's CDR3 is CASSRGTSGRGTYEQYF. CDR3 DNA: TGTGCCAGCAGCCGGGGGACTAGCGGGAGGGGAACCTACGAGCAGTACTTC.

V and J are TRBV9 and TRBJ2-2; TRBD2 matches 7 bases. Germline loops: CDR1 SGDLS, CDR2 YYNGEE. Losses at the gene ends were 2 bases for V and 3 bases for J; bases not matched to a gene: 1. CDR3 length: 14 amino acids. The CDR3 sequence is CASSVGGDTGELFF. Here the CDR3 DNA reads TGTGCCAGCAGCGTGGGGGGGGACACCGGGGAGCTGTTTTTT.

The chain joins TRBV4-2 to TRBJ2-1; 10 bases line up with TRBD1. Germline CDR1 LGHNA, CDR2 YNFKEQ. The V and J ends lost 0 bases and 6 bases, in that order; junction bases with no gene match: 5. This CDR3 region has 16 residues. CDR3 DNA: TGTGCCAGCAGCCAAGACGGGGACAGGGGTGGCAATGAGCAGTTCTTC. Its protein is CASSQDGDRGGNEQFF.

The gene calls are TRBV27 and TRBJ1-1, with D uncertain. Trimming took 5 bases from V and 4 from J, leaving 14 bases between them. This CDR3 has 14 amino acids. Germline CDR1 MNHEY, CDR2 SMNVEV (reference sequence). CDR3 in amino acids: CASSTSWPRTEAFF. DNA of the CDR3: TGTGCCAGCAGTACCTCCTGGCCCCGCACTGAAGCTTTCTTT.

This clone has more than one count but fewer than ten. The rearrangement joins TRBV7-9 to TRBJ1-5; D remains unclear. The germline V and J ends were trimmed by 1 base and 2 bases, with 9 bases remaining between them. This CDR3 comprises 15 residues. Germline assignment: CDR1 SEHNR and CDR2 FQNEAQ (reference sequence). In DNA form, the CDR3 reads TGTGCCAGCAGCTTAGGCCCCGGGGGCAATCAGCCCCAGCATTTT. Amino acid sequence: CASSLGPGGNQPQHF.

This clone was seen a handful of times. The chain is built from TRBV18 and TRBJ2-5; 7 bases map to TRBD1. This CDR3 is 15 amino acids long. J gave up 0 bases and V 3 bases, and 4 bases lay outside the gene matches. Germline V gene sequence: CDR1 KGHSH, CDR2 LQKENI. The DNA for the CDR3 is TGTGCCAGCTCACCGGGGACAGCGTACCAAGAGACCCAGTACTTC. It translates to CASSPGTAYQETQYF.

The chain couples TRBV28 to TRBJ2-4; 8 nucleotides align to TRBD1. The CDR3 is made up of 17 amino acids. V lost 5 bases, J lost 0 bases, and 9 bases stayed unmatched. The germline V gene has CDR1 MDHEN and CDR2 SYDVKM. The CDR3 here is CASSIRQGPLAKNIQYF. CDR3 sequence (DNA): TGTGCCAGCAGTATCAGACAGGGGCCGTTAGCCAAAAACATTCAGTACTTC. Filled out from reference TRBV28 and TRBJ2-4, the complete variable domain reads DVKVTQSSRYLVKRTGEKVFLECVQDMDHENMFWYRQDPGLGLRLIYFSYDVKMKEKGDIPEGYSVSREKKERFSLILESASTNQTSMYLCASSIRQGPLAKNIQYFGAGTRLSVL.

This chain links TRBV18 with TRBJ2-2, with 13 bases fitting TRBD2. The germline gives CDR1 KGHSH, CDR2 LQKENI. After removal of 3 bases from V and 6 bases from J, the junction contained 10 bases not matched to a gene. The CDR3 extends over 18 amino acids. DNA for the CDR3: TGTGCCAGCTCACCCCTCGGGACTAGCGGGGCCACAGCCGGGGAGCTGTTTTTT. Its protein is CASSPLGTSGATAGELFF.

The chain is built from TRBV5-6 and TRBJ1-5, with 7 nucleotides matching TRBD1. The CDR3 is 16 residues long. Germline assignment: CDR1 SGHDT and CDR2 YYEEEE. The junction had 15 bases not matched to a gene; V was cut back by 1 base and J by 11 bases. CDR3 in amino acids: CASSLLGQLPVGAQHF. Written as DNA, the CDR3 is TGTGCCAGCAGCTTGTTGGGACAGCTCCCCGTGGGGGCCCAGCATTTT. Using reference TRBV5-6 and TRBJ1-5 for the parts outside the CDR3, the full variable domain is DAGVTQSPTHLIKTRGQQVTLRCSPKSGHDTVSWYQQALGQGPQFIFQYYEEEERQRGNFPDRFSGHQFPNYSSELNVNALLLGDSALYLCASSLLGQLPVGAQHFGDGTRLSIL.

The V call is TRBV4-2, the J call TRBJ1-3; perhaps TRBD1 as D (5 bases). Germline V lookup: CDR1 LGHNA, CDR2 YNFKEQ. Trimming removed 1 base from V and 4 bases from J, with 11 bases in between. The length of the CDR3 is 15 residues. CDR3 nucleotides: TGTGCCAGCAGCCAAGGACAGACCGCCGGAAACACCATATATTTT. Translation gives CASSQGQTAGNTIYF.

The chain employs TRBV7-9 and TRBJ2-2; D is undetermined. Trimming removed 0 bases from V and 0 bases from J, with 8 bases in between. Germline assignment: CDR1 SEHNR and CDR2 FQNEAQ (reference sequence). The CDR3 runs to 16 residues. For the CDR3, the DNA is TGTGCCAGCAGCTTAGCTGGTCCGGCGAACACCGGGGAGCTGTTTTTT. It codes for CASSLAGPANTGELFF.

This clone has a handful of counts. The V call is TRBV4-3, the J call TRBJ2-1; 7 nucleotides agree with TRBD1. J lost 0 bases, V lost 3 bases, and 5 bases had no gene match. The length of the CDR3 is 16 residues. Germline CDR1 is LGHNA and CDR2 is YSLEER. Here the CDR3 DNA reads TGCGCCAGCAGCCAGCGGACAGGAAGCTCCTACAATGAGCAGTTCTTC. Its translation: CASSQRTGSSYNEQFF.

J is TRBJ1-5 and V is TRBV6-5; 8 bases are a match to TRBD1. Germline CDR1 is MNHEY and CDR2 is SVGAGI. V dropped 7 bases and J dropped 1; count of bases not matched to a gene: 6. The CDR3 contains 15 residues. Here the CDR3 DNA reads TGTGCCAGCATCTCCAGACAGGGGAGCAATCAGCCCCAGCATTTT. The encoded protein is CASISRQGSNQPQHF.

This clone was counted a few times. This chain connects TRBV19 to TRBJ2-1; a possible D gene is TRBD2 (6 bases). Between the trimmed V and J ends, which lost 6 bases and 4 bases, there was a span of 22 bases. The CDR3 covers 17 residues. Germline V lookup: CDR1 LNHDA, CDR2 SQIVND (reference sequence). The CDR3 protein is CASSLTDQRVGYNEQFF. Here the CDR3 DNA reads TGTGCCAGTAGCCTGACAGATCAGCGGGTTGGGTACAATGAGCAGTTCTTC.

The DNA of the CDR3 is TGTGCCAGCAGCCAATGGGGGGGAACAGATACGCAGTATTTT. Protein: CASSQWGGTDTQYF. The chain uses TRBV4-2 and TRBJ2-3; TRBD2 matches at 7 bases. Trimming took 2 bases from V and 3 from J; bases not matched to a gene: 2. Germline V gene data show CDR1 as LGHNA and CDR2 as YNFKEQ. The CDR3 sequence is 14 residues long.

The chain recombines TRBV19 with TRBJ1-2, with TRBD1 identical over 10 bases. This CDR3 region has 13 residues. V lost 1 base to trimming and J lost 8 bases; unmatched junction nucleotides: 1. Germline V gene data show CDR1 as LNHDA and CDR2 as SQIVND (reference sequence). The CDR3 loop is CASSIGTGGGYTF. The DNA of the CDR3 is TGTGCCAGTAGTATAGGGACAGGGGGAGGCTACACCTTC.

The gene calls are TRBV2 and TRBJ2-3; D not resolved. Germline CDR1 is SNHLY and CDR2 is FYNNEI. The CDR3 length is 14 residues. Between the trimmed V and J ends, which lost 6 bases and 2 bases, there was a span of 12 bases. Written as DNA, the CDR3 is TGTGCCAGCAGCGTAGACACATCCACAGATACGCAGTATTTT. Amino acids: CASSVDTSTDTQYF. Based on the CDR3 plus reference TRBV2 and TRBJ2-3, the full variable domain is EPEVTQTPSHQVTQMGQEVILRCVPISNHLYFYWYRQILGQKVEFLVSFYNNEISEKSEIFDDQFSVERPDGSNFTLKIRSTKLEDSAMYFCASSVDTSTDTQYFGPGTRLTVL.

This chain joins TRBV5-4 and TRBJ2-6, with TRBD1 matching 7 bases. J was trimmed by 0 bases and V by 4 bases; bases with no gene match: 4. Germline-derived CDR1 and CDR2 are SGHNT and YYREEE (reference sequence). The CDR3 spans 16 residues. The CDR3 sequence: CASSIDRASGANVLTF. The CDR3 bases are TGTGCCAGCAGCATCGACAGGGCCTCTGGGGCCAACGTCCTGACTTTC.

V is TRBV25-1 and J is TRBJ1-4, with D uncertain. The CDR3 loop spans 12 amino acids. Deletions cut 1 base from V and 11 bases from J, with 8 bases between. Germline CDR1 is MGHDK and CDR2 is SYGVNS. CDR3 amino acids: CASSEWLGKLFF. In DNA form, the CDR3 reads TGTGCCAGCAGTGAATGGCTCGGGAAACTGTTTTTT.

The chain recombines TRBV9 with TRBJ1-1; D not resolved. Germline V lookup: CDR1 SGDLS, CDR2 YYNGEE. The CDR3 is 13 amino acids. Between the trimmed V and J ends, which lost 1 base and 1 base, there was a span of 5 bases. CDR3 DNA: TGTGCCAGCAGCGTAAGCCCGAACACTGAAGCTTTCTTT. This gives the protein CASSVSPNTEAFF.

As to this clone: At the DNA level, this CDR3 is encoded by other sequences in the same sample as well. The rearrangement uses TRBV29-1 and TRBJ1-2; D is possibly TRBD1 (5 bases). V gave up 4 bases and J gave up 6 bases, with 15 bases separating them. The germline V gene has CDR1 SQVTM and CDR2 ANQGSEA. This CDR3 has 13 amino acids. As DNA, the CDR3 is TGCAGCGTTGGAGGCCAGGGCGCTCATGGCTACACCTTC. It is translated as CSVGGQGAHGYTF.

This clone was recorded only once. The chain is built from TRBV15 and TRBJ2-7; 10 bases map to TRBD1. Germline lookup yields CDR1 LNHNV and CDR2 YYDKDF (reference sequence). V was clipped by 6 bases and J by 4 bases; unmatched bases: 3. This CDR3 is 13 amino acids long. CDR3 in amino acids: CATRKDRGYEQYF. For the CDR3, the DNA is TGTGCCACCAGAAAGGACAGGGGGTACGAGCAGTACTTC.

This clone was seen only a few times. The chain carries TRBV2 and TRBJ2-7, with TRBD1 matching 7 bases. J gave up 0 bases and V 6 bases, and 5 bases lay outside the gene matches. The CDR3 runs 14 residues. CDR1 and CDR2 (germline): SNHLY, FYNNEI. The CDR3 DNA sequence: TGTGCCAGCAGGAGGGACAGCAGCTCCTACGAGCAGTACTTC. Its translation is CASRRDSSSYEQYF. Looking up the rest from reference TRBV2 and TRBJ2-7 gives the full variable domain: EPEVTQTPSHQVTQMGQEVILRCVPISNHLYFYWYRQILGQKVEFLVSFYNNEISEKSEIFDDQFSVERPDGSNFTLKIRSTKLEDSAMYFCASRRDSSSYEQYFGPGTRLTVT.